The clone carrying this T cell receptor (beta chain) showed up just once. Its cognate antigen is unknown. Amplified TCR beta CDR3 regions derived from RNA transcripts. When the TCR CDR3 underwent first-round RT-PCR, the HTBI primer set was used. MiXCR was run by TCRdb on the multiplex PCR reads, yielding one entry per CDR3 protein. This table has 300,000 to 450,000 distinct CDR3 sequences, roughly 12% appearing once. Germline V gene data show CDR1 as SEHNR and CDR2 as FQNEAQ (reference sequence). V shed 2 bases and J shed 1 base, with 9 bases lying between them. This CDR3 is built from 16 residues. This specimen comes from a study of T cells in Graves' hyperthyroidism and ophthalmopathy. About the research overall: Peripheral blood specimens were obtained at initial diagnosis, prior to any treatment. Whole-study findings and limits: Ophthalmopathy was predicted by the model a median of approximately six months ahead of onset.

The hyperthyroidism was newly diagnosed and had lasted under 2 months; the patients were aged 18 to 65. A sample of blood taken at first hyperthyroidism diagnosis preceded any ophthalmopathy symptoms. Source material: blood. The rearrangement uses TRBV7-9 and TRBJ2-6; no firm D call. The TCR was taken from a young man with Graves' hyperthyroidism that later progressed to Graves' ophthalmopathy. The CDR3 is CASSLLDKSGANVLTF. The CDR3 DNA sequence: TGTGCCAGCAGCTTACTCGACAAATCTGGGGCCAACGTCCTGACTTTC.